This paragraph reports one TCR beta chain. The target antigen is unknown. CDR1 is SGHAT, CDR2 FQNNGV, per germline. CDR3 length: 15 residues. V lost 1 base and J 4 bases, leaving 8 bases between the germline ends. This specimen belongs to a study of CD8+CD57+ T cells in acquired aplastic anemia. Study information: Average DNA yield from sorted CD4+ and CD8+ cells was approximately 3 ug.

Study outcomes and limitations: Between the patient and control groups, CD8+ Simpson's diversity did not differ significantly.

It was patients with CD8+CD57+ cell expansion by flow cytometry who were chosen for sequencing. Diagnosis of severe acquired aplastic anemia applied to all patients. Genomic DNA templated the TCR beta VDJ and CDR3 profiling. TCRdb re-derived calls from the reads in MiXCR, one entry per CDR3 protein. The sample holds about 200,000 distinct CDR3 sequences, roughly 50% seen once. V gene TRBV11-2 combines with J gene TRBJ1-6; possibly TRBD1 for D (6 bases). This TCR was recovered from a human donor with aplastic anemia. Source material: sorted CD4+, CD8+, or CD8+CD57+ T cells (not recorded which) from PBMCs. The CDR3 loop is CASSLVDRYNSPLHF. CDR3 DNA sequence: TGTGCCAGCAGCTTAGTGGACAGATATAATTCACCCCTCCACTTT.